The clone carrying this TCR beta chain appeared a few times. Its antigen is unidentified. The CDR3 totals 14 residues. The germline V and J ends were trimmed by 1 base and 2 bases, with 11 bases remaining between them. Per germline, CDR1 DFQATT and CDR2 SNEGSKA (reference sequence). The data are from a study of identical twins. Study outcomes and limitations: Beta out-of-frame twin sharing showed a weaker excess.

From the 5' RACE reads, TCRdb called clonotypes with MiXCR, one entry per CDR3 protein. The sample lists around 230,000 distinct CDR3 sequences, roughly 10% occurring once. The clonotype was recovered from a woman under 30 in good health. The chain is built from TRBV20-1 and TRBJ2-5, with D maybe TRBD2 (5 bases). The sequencing input was memory (CD45RO+) T cells sorted from blood. CDR3 sequence (DNA): TGCAGTGCTAGAGTGGGAGAGACTCAAGAGACCCAGTACTTC. Amino acid sequence: CSARVGETQETQYF.